The 23 T cell receptor beta chains below come from one sample, sequenced in a study of blood T cells in healthy people across ages. Alongside a J-beta primer mix, a sample-barcoded 5' primer served in a second PCR lasting roughly 6 to 11 cycles. TCRdb re-analysed the 5' RACE reads in MiXCR, keeping a single row per CDR3 protein. The table records some 1,500,000 distinct CDR3 sequences, roughly 43% of them present only once. Material for sequencing was blood. These receptors came from a woman between 18 and 30 years old in good health.

V gene TRBV7-2 combines with J gene TRBJ2-2; 10 bases are a match to TRBD2. The CDR3 length is 15 residues. The V and J ends lost 8 bases and 7 bases, in that order; junction bases with no gene match: 10. The germline gives CDR1 SGHTA, CDR2 FQGNSA. CDR3 region: CASERSGGAIGELFF. The CDR3 bases are TGTGCCAGCGAGAGAAGCGGGGGGGCCATCGGGGAGCTGTTTTTT.

CDR3 in amino acids: CATSDSTGGTYNEQFF. The CDR3 coding sequence is TGTGCCACCAGTGATTCAACAGGGGGAACCTACAATGAGCAGTTCTTC. The gene calls are TRBV24-1 and TRBJ2-1; 8 bases align to TRBD1. The germline gives CDR1 KGHDR, CDR2 SFDVKD. The CDR3 length is 16 residues. J was trimmed by 2 bases and V by 2 bases; bases with no gene match: 4.

This clonotype was seen repeatedly, ten times or more. One junction end disagrees with the germline gene, perhaps due to a read error. V is TRBV18 and J is TRBJ1-1; D not resolved. This CDR3 spans 13 amino acids. In germline, CDR1 is KGHSH, CDR2 LQKENI. In DNA form, the CDR3 reads TGCGCCAGCAGCCCCGCGGGGAACACTGAAGCTTTCTTT. The encoded protein is CASSPAGNTEAFF.

The chain links TRBV27 to TRBJ2-1; 13 nucleotides line up with TRBD2. This CDR3 is built from 19 residues. V dropped 2 bases and J dropped 0; count of bases not matched to a gene: 7. Germline-derived CDR1 and CDR2 are MNHEY and SMNVEV (reference sequence). The CDR3 region has the DNA TGTGCCAGCAGTTTAAGACTAGCGGGGGGCCTGAGCTCCTACAATGAGCAGTTCTTC. Translation: CASSLRLAGGLSSYNEQFF.

This clonotype was seen a few times. The V gene is TRBV5-1, the J gene TRBJ2-3; tentatively, D is TRBD1 (5 bases). V was cut by 7 bases and J by 1 base, with 10 bases left in between. This CDR3 contains 13 residues. Germline V gene sequence: CDR1 SGHRS, CDR2 YFSETQ. The CDR3 DNA reads as TGCGCCAGCTTAGGGGCAGGCACAGATACGCAGTATTTT. It yields the protein CASLGAGTDTQYF.

This clonotype has only a few counts. V gene TRBV7-9 combines with J gene TRBJ1-1; 7 bases are shared with TRBD1. Germline CDR1 reads SEHNR; CDR2 reads FQNEAQ (reference sequence). The CDR3 is 16 residues long. V trimming: 2 bases; J trimming: 1 base; junction bases outside the gene matches: 7. The CDR3 region is CASSLNPGQTNTEAFF. DNA for the CDR3: TGTGCCAGCAGCTTAAACCCGGGACAGACGAACACTGAAGCTTTCTTT.

The V call is TRBV2, the J call TRBJ2-7; D unresolved. V was clipped by 1 base and J by 2 bases, with 12 bases between them. CDR1 is SNHLY and CDR2 is FYNNEI in the germline V gene. This CDR3 contains 15 residues. The CDR3 bases are TGTGCCAGCAGTGAAGGGCAAGGGCCGCCCTACGAGCAGTACTTC. Translated: CASSEGQGPPYEQYF.

The V and J genes are TRBV11-2 and TRBJ2-5; D remains ambiguous. The DNA end favors TRBJ2-7, so the J call may be wrong. The CDR3 is 14 residues long. CDR1 and CDR2 (germline): SGHAT, FQNNGV. In DNA form, the CDR3 reads TGTGCCAGCAGCCTACAAGCAGAAACCTACGAGCAGTACTTC. Encoded protein: CASSLQAETYEQYF.

V and J are TRBV21-1 and TRBJ1-2; TRBD1 reflects the table's D call only, with no check against the DNA. TRBV21-1 is termed a pseudogene. This CDR3 has 12 amino acids. CDR3 coding DNA: TGTGCCAGCAGTACAGTAGGGGGTGGCTACACCTTC. It specifies CASSTVGGGYTF.

Concerning this clonotype: The junction does not match germline at one end; this may be a read error. The chain links TRBV4-3 to TRBJ2-7; D unresolved. CDR1 LGHNA and CDR2 YSLEER come from the germline V gene. The CDR3 runs to 15 residues. CDR3 sequence (DNA): TGCGCCAGTAGCCTAAATTCCGGGCCCCCCTACGAGCAGTACTTC. Translated, it gives CASSLNSGPPYEQYF.

The CDR3 sequence: CASSLRQDSYEQYF. CDR3 DNA sequence: TGTGCCAGCAGCTTACGGCAGGACTCCTACGAGCAGTACTTC. V is TRBV7-2 and J is TRBJ2-7; D remains unclear. Germline CDR1 reads SGHTA; CDR2 reads FQGNSA. The CDR3 runs 14 residues. The V and J ends lost 2 bases and 0 bases respectively, with 8 bases between them. The variable domain in full, with the rest retrieved from reference TRBV7-2 and TRBJ2-7, is GAGVSQSPSNKVTEKGKDVELRCDPISGHTALYWYRQSLGQGLEFLIYFQGNSAPDKSGLPSDRFSAERTGGSVSTLTIQRTQQEDSAVYLCASSLRQDSYEQYFGPGTRLTVT.

This clonotype was counted many times. The gene calls are TRBV4-2 and TRBJ2-7; the match to TRBD1 covers 7 bases. The CDR3 extends over 13 amino acids. With V trimmed by 2 bases and J by 4 bases, 2 bases remained unmatched. CDR1 LGHNA and CDR2 YNFKEQ come from the germline V gene. The CDR3: CASSQRTGYEQYF. CDR3 DNA: TGTGCCAGCAGCCAACGGACAGGTTACGAGCAGTACTTC.

Comments on this clonotype: Germline is not matched at one junction end, which may reflect a read error. V usage is TRBV10-3 and J usage is TRBJ2-3; TRBD2 might be the D (6 bases). Per germline, CDR1 ENHRY and CDR2 SYGVKD. The CDR3 is 12 residues long. CDR3 in amino acids: CVISAGTDTQYF. DNA of the CDR3: TGTGTCATCAGTGCGGGGACAGATACGCAGTATTTT.

A single count supports this clonotype. V is TRBV27 and J is TRBJ1-1, with D perhaps TRBD1 (5 bases). Germline V lookup: CDR1 MNHEY, CDR2 SMNVEV (reference sequence). V was clipped by 8 bases and J by 1 base, with 14 bases between them. This CDR3 is 14 amino acids long. The CDR3, as DNA: TGTGCCAGCCGTGCTGGACACCAGAACACTGAAGCTTTCTTT. Its protein is CASRAGHQNTEAFF.

The chain employs TRBV7-2 and TRBJ2-7; 7 bases map to TRBD2. Trimming removed 2 bases from V and 7 bases from J; junction bases left unmatched: 8. Per the germline V gene, CDR1 is SGHTA and CDR2 is FQGNSA. The CDR3 loop spans 14 amino acids. CDR3 sequence reads: CASSLPGGSREQYF. CDR3 sequence (DNA): TGTGCCAGCAGCTTACCGGGAGGCTCACGGGAGCAGTACTTC.

The V and J genes are TRBV3-1 and TRBJ1-2, with D hard to call. CDR1 LGHDT and CDR2 YNNKEL come from the germline V gene (reference sequence). Trimming pared 3 bases from V and 8 bases from J, leaving 16 bases between. The CDR3 is made up of 14 amino acids. The CDR3 region is CASSQRALAGGYTF. CDR3 DNA sequence: TGTGCCAGCAGCCAGCGGGCTCTGGCCGGGGGCTACACCTTC.

This clonotype was detected once. In nucleotides, the CDR3 is TGTGCCAGCAGTATCTACGGCACTGAAGCTTTCTTT. Translation gives CASSIYGTEAFF. This sequence joins TRBV6-2 or TRBV6-3 and TRBJ1-1; D remains unclear. With 5 bases removed from V and 4 bases from J, the gap between germline ends came to 8 bases. Germline CDR1 and CDR2: MNHEY and SVGEGT. The CDR3 is 12 residues long.

The V gene is TRBV2, the J gene TRBJ2-7, with 10 bases aligning to TRBD1. This CDR3 has 14 amino acids. Trimming removed 6 bases from V and 3 bases from J; junction bases left unmatched: 5. Germline V gene data show CDR1 as SNHLY and CDR2 as FYNNEI. The CDR3 DNA reads TGTGCCAGCAGAGAGAGGACAGGGGGCTACGAGCAGTACTTC. Amino acids: CASRERTGGYEQYF.

This rearrangement joins TRBV4-1 to TRBJ1-3; D might be TRBD1 (5 bases). The ends were cut back, 0 bases at V and 4 bases at J, with 7 bases in the middle. Germline V lookup: CDR1 MGHRA, CDR2 YSYEKL. The CDR3 is 14 amino acids. The DNA of the CDR3 is TGCGCCAGCAGCCAAGACTCAGGGGGAAACACCATATATTTT. Translated: CASSQDSGGNTIYF.

This clonotype was recorded a few times. The chain recombines TRBV29-1 with TRBJ2-1; 7 nucleotides align to TRBD1. CDR3 size: 14 residues. With 6 bases clipped from V and 6 bases from J, the junction kept 11 bases outside the gene matches. Per germline, CDR1 SQVTM and CDR2 ANQGSEA. As DNA, the CDR3 is TGCAGCGTAGATACCGGGACAGTAGGCAATGAGCAGTTCTTC. It yields the protein CSVDTGTVGNEQFF.

The chain links TRBV12-3 or TRBV12-4 to TRBJ2-3; a possible D gene is TRBD2 (5 bases). V was trimmed by 2 bases and J by 1 base, leaving 10 bases between them. The CDR3 contains 15 residues. The CDR3 DNA sequence: TGTGCCAGCAGTTTACAGCCGGAGGGCACAGATACGCAGTATTTT. This codes for CASSLQPEGTDTQYF.

This chain uses TRBV20-1 with TRBJ2-1, with TRBD2 matching over 9 bases. The J segment lost 6 bases and the V segment lost 0 bases, leaving 12 bases of the junction unmatched. This CDR3 region has 17 residues. Germline CDR1 reads DFQATT; CDR2 reads SNEGSKA (reference sequence). The CDR3 here is CSARDLASGTGGNEQFF. The CDR3 DNA follows: TGCAGTGCTAGAGATCTAGCTAGCGGGACGGGGGGCAATGAGCAGTTCTTC.

This clonotype was found a few times. Relative to the germline gene, one junction end is altered; a read error may explain this. The chain combines TRBV5-1 with TRBJ1-5, with a weak D call TRBD1 (5 bases). The CDR3 totals 14 residues. Looked up from germline, CDR1 is SGHRS and CDR2 is YFSETQ. CDR3 amino acids: CASSLGGDNRPQHF. The CDR3 bases are TGCGCCAGCAGCTTGGGGGGCGACAATCGGCCCCAGCATTTT.